What follows is one T cell receptor (beta chain) and its context. Its antigen is currently unknown. The data were produced by immunoSEQ multiplex PCR, yet TCRdb's version contains in-frame clones alone and is incomplete. The sample contains around 99,000 clones, approximately 86% of which appear only once. The data were taken from a study of T cell responses to AZD1222 COVID-19 vaccine. Study results and caveats: Among the donors, most were white British and more were female, and clonal diversity was possibly underestimated. Seropositive AZD1222 recipients at baseline numbered only 5 to 7.

The V end was cut by 5 bases, the J end by 4 bases, with 20 bases between. Per germline, CDR1 SGHVS and CDR2 FQNEAQ. The CDR3 consists of 16 residues. The chain recombines TRBV7-8 with TRBJ1-2; perhaps TRBD1 as D (5 bases). The input for sequencing was peripheral blood, taken on day 0 of AZD1222 vaccination. The receptor was isolated from an adult in good health. The CDR3 DNA is TGTGCCAGCAGCCCCCCCCTAGTCCAGGGCCTCTATGGCTACACCTTC. Protein product: CASSPPLVQGLYGYTF.